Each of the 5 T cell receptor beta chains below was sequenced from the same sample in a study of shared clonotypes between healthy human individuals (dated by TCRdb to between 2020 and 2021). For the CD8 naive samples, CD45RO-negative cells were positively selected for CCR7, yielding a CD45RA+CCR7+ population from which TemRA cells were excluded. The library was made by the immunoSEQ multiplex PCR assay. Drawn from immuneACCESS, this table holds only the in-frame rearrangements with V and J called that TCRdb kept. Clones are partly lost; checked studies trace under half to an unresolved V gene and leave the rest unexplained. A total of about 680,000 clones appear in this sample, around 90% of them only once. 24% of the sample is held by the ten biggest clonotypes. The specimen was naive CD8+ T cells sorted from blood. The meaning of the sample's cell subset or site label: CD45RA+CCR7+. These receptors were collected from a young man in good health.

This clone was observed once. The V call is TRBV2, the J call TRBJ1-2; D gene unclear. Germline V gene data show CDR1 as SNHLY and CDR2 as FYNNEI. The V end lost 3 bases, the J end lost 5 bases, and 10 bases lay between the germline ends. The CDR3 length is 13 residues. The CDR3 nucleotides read TGTGCCAGCAGTGATGTACAGACGTATGGCTACACCTTC. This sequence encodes CASSDVQTYGYTF.

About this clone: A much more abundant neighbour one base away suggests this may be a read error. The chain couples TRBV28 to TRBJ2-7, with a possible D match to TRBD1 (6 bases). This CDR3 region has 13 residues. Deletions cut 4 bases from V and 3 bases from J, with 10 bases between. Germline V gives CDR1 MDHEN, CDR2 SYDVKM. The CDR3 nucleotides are TGTGCCAGCAGTTCGGGACACCTCTACGAGCAGTACTTC. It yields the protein CASSSGHLYEQYF.

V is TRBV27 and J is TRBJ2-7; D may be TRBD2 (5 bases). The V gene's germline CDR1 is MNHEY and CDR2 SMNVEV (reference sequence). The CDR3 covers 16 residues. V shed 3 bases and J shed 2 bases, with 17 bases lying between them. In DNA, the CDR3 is TGTGCCAGCAGTTTGGCAGGCTCTGGAGGCCCCTACGAGCAGTACTTC. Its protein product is CASSLAGSGGPYEQYF.

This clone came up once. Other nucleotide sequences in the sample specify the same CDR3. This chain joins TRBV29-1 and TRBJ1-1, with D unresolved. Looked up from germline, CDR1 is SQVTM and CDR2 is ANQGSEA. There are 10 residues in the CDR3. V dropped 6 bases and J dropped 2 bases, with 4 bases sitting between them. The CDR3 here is CSVDNTEAFF. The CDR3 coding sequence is TGCAGCGTCGATAACACTGAAGCTTTCTTT.

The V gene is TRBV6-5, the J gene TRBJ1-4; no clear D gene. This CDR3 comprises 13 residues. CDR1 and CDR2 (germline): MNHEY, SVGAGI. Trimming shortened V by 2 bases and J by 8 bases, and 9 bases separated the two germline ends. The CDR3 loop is CASSYVGNEKLFF. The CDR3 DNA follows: TGTGCCAGCAGTTACGTAGGGAACGAAAAACTGTTTTTT.